A selection of T cell receptor beta chains follows, all from one sample in a study of T-cell memory formation after mild COVID-19. In TCRdb, the 5' RACE reads were re-called with MiXCR into one record per CDR3 protein. This repertoire shows 200,000 to 250,000 distinct CDR3 sequences, approximately 10% found once; its top ten account for 3.5%. Sequencing was performed on PBMCs or a T cell subset sorted from them (not recorded which). Receptors originate from a man aged 18 to 29 who had mild COVID-19 (a few samples of this study predate the infection). Cell type and time point are not known. Each CDR3 is given with its conserved first and last residue. Fields, in order: V gene, clone size, J gene, D gene, CDR3 protein, CDR3 DNA. A D gene is named only where the DNA matches it firmly. The size entry is marked missing in some rows and otherwise reads once, few, many or a size class.

V: TRBV5-1
size: .
J: TRBJ2-4
D: .
CDR3: CASSLGPSGIQYF
DNA: TGCGCCAGCAGTCTTGGTCCAAGTGGCATTCAGTACTTC

V: TRBV29-1
size: .
J: TRBJ1-2
D: .
CDR3: CSVWKGGDYGYTF
DNA: TGCAGCGTTTGGAAGGGTGGGGACTATGGCTACACCTTC

V: TRBV7-7
size: many
J: TRBJ2-5
D: .
CDR3: CASSLRRGSEETQYF
DNA: TGTGCCAGCAGCTTACGCCGGGGGTCCGAAGAGACCCAGTACTTC

V: TRBV24-1
size: .
J: TRBJ2-2
D: .
CDR3: CATSSTSRPMRVYTGELFF
DNA: TGTGCCACCAGTTCGACTAGTCGCCCAATGCGGGTTTACACCGGGGAGCTGTTTTTT

V: TRBV6-5
size: .
J: TRBJ1-2
D: TRBD1
CDR3: CASSYRRTGGGYTF
DNA: TGTGCCAGCAGTTACCGGAGGACAGGCGGTGGCTACACCTTC

V: TRBV6-5
size: many
J: TRBJ1-5
D: .
CDR3: CASRPDMENQPQHF
DNA: TGTGCCAGCAGGCCTGACATGGAGAATCAGCCCCAGCATTTT

V: TRBV19
size: .
J: TRBJ2-2
D: TRBD1
CDR3: CASSIQGAGTGELFF
DNA: TGTGCCAGTAGTATCCAGGGGGCGGGCACCGGGGAGCTGTTTTTT

V: TRBV25-1
size: few
J: TRBJ2-3
D: TRBD1
CDR3: CASSRPGGGTDTQYF
DNA: TGTGCCAGCAGTCGACCAGGGGGTGGCACAGATACGCAGTATTTT

V: TRBV5-1
size: .
J: TRBJ1-2
D: .
CDR3: CASSLERLTYGYTF
DNA: TGCGCCAGCAGCTTGGAAAGGTTGACCTATGGCTACACCTTC

V: TRBV7-2
size: many
J: TRBJ2-3
D: .
CDR3: CASSLVAEGTDTQYF
DNA: TGTGCCAGCAGCTTAGTCGCAGAGGGCACAGATACGCAGTATTTT

V: TRBV29-1
size: once
J: TRBJ2-5
D: TRBD2
CDR3: CSVAPGGLYGETQYF
DNA: TGCAGCGTTGCGCCGGGAGGGTTGTATGGAGAGACCCAGTACTTC

V: TRBV5-1
size: many
J: TRBJ1-6
D: .
CDR3: CASSLDTDFSPLHF
DNA: TGCGCCAGCAGCCTCGACACGGATTTCTCACCCCTCCACTTT

V: TRBV6-2/TRBV6-3
size: few
J: TRBJ2-1
D: TRBD1
CDR3: CASSKGQGALFYNEQFF
DNA: TGTGCCAGCAGTAAGGGACAGGGGGCGCTGTTTTATAATGAGCAGTTCTTC

V: TRBV12-3/TRBV12-4
size: few
J: TRBJ1-1
D: TRBD1
CDR3: CASSLGGTGYTEAFF
DNA: TGTGCCAGCAGTTTAGGAGGGACAGGGTACACTGAAGCTTTCTTT

V: TRBV2
size: .
J: TRBJ2-1
D: .
CDR3: CASSEWDPEFF
DNA: TGTGCCAGCAGTGAATGGGACCCCGAGTTCTTC

V: TRBV7-6
size: many
J: TRBJ2-7
D: .
CDR3: CASSLGGRAYEQYF
DNA: TGTGCCAGCAGTTTGGGTGGGCGGGCCTACGAGCAGTACTTC

V: TRBV15
size: .
J: TRBJ1-4
D: .
CDR3: CATSRVPGISEKLFF
DNA: TGTGCCACCAGCAGAGTCCCTGGGATCAGTGAAAAACTGTTTTTT

V: TRBV12-3/TRBV12-4
size: .
J: TRBJ2-6
D: .
CDR3: CASSFASGANVLTF
DNA: TGTGCCAGCAGTTTCGCCTCTGGGGCCAACGTCCTGACTTTC

V: TRBV2
size: .
J: TRBJ1-6
D: TRBD1
CDR3: CASTPGGTDNSPLHF
DNA: TGTGCCAGCACACCTGGGGGGACAGATAATTCACCCCTCCACTTT

V: TRBV28
size: few
J: TRBJ2-5
D: .
CDR3: CASNDSPWTQYF
DNA: TGTGCCAGCAACGACAGCCCTTGGACCCAGTACTTC

V: TRBV7-3
size: few
J: TRBJ2-6
D: .
CDR3: CASSLHSGANVLTF
DNA: TGTGCCAGCAGCTTACATTCTGGGGCCAACGTCCTGACTTTC

V: TRBV24-1
size: few
J: TRBJ2-5
D: .
CDR3: CATGRQGGETQYF
DNA: TGTGCCACCGGGCGACAGGGAGGGGAGACCCAGTACTTC

V: TRBV7-2
size: few
J: TRBJ2-3
D: .
CDR3: CASNRRDTQYF
DNA: TGTGCCAGCAACAGAAGGGATACGCAGTATTTT

V: TRBV4-1
size: many
J: TRBJ2-7
D: .
CDR3: CASSQVLGRSSYEQYF
DNA: TGCGCCAGCAGCCAAGTCCTCGGGCGGAGCTCCTACGAGCAGTACTTC

V: TRBV5-1
size: many
J: TRBJ1-3
D: .
CDR3: CASSLEGVNHRLSGNTIYF
DNA: TGCGCCAGCAGCTTGGAGGGTGTGAACCACCGGTTGTCTGGAAACACCATATATTTT

V: TRBV24-1
size: few
J: TRBJ2-5
D: TRBD2
CDR3: CATSDLGLAGGMETQYF
DNA: TGTGCCACCAGTGACCTGGGACTAGCGGGGGGGATGGAGACCCAGTACTTC